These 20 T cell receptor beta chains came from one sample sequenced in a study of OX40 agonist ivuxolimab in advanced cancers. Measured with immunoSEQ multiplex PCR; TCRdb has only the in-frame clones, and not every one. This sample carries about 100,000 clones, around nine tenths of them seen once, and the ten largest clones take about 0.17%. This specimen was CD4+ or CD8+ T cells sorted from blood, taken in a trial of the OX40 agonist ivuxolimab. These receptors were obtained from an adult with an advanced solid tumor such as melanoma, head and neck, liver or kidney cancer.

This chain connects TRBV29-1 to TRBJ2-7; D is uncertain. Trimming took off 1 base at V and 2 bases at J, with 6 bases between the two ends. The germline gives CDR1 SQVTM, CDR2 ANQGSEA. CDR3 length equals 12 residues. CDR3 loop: CSVEVRPYEQYF. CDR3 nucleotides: TGCAGCGTTGAAGTTAGACCCTACGAGCAGTACTTC.

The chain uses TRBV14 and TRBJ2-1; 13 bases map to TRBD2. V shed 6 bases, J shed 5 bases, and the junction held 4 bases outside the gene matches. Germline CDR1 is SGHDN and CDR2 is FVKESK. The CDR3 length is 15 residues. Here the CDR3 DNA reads TGTGCCAGCAGTCCACTAGCGGGAGGGCACAATGAGCAGTTCTTC. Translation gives CASSPLAGGHNEQFF.

CDR3 residues: CASSLGSPGPTTEAFF. The CDR3 DNA reads TGTGCCAGCAGCTTAGGATCGCCGGGACCCACCACTGAAGCTTTCTTT. This chain joins TRBV7-6 and TRBJ1-1, with D possibly being TRBD1 (5 bases). Trimming left V 1 base short and J 4 bases short, with 16 bases between. The CDR3 length is 16 residues. Per the germline V gene, CDR1 is SGHVS and CDR2 is FNYEAQ.

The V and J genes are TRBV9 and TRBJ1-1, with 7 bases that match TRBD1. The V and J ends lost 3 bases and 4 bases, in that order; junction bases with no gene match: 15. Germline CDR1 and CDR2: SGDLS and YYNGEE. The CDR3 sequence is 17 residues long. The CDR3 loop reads CASSGRGGSSTPTEAFF. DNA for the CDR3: TGTGCCAGCAGCGGACGAGGGGGCTCCTCAACCCCCACTGAAGCTTTCTTT.

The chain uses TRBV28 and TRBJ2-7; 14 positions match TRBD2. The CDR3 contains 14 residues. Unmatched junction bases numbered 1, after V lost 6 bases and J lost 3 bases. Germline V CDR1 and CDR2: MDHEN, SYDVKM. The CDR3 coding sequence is TGTGCCAGCAGGGGGACTAGCGGGAGCTACGAGCAGTACTTC. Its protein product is CASRGTSGSYEQYF.

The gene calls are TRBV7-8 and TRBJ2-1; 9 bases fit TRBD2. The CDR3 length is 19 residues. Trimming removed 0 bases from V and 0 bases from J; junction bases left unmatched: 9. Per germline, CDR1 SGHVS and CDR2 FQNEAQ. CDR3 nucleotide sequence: TGTGCCAGCAGCTTAGCAATAAGCGGGGGGTCCAGCTCCTACAATGAGCAGTTCTTC. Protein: CASSLAISGGSSSYNEQFF.

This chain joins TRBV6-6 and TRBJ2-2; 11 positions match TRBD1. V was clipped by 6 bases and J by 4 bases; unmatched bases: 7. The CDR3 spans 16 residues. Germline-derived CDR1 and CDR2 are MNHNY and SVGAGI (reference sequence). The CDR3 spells CASSLRGTGGTGELFF. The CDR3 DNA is TGTGCCAGCAGCCTCCGAGGGACAGGGGGCACCGGGGAGCTGTTTTTT.

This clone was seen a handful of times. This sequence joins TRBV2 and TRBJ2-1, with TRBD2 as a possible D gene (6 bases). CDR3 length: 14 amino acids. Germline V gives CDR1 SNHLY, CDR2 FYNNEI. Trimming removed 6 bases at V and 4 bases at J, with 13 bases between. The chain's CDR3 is CASRGRGVYNEQFF. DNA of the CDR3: TGTGCCAGCAGGGGGCGGGGAGTTTACAATGAGCAGTTCTTC.

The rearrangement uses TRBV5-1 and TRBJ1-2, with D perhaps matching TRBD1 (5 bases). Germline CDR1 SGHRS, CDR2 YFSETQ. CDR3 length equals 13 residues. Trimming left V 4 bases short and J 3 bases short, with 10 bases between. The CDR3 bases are TGCGCCAGCAGCCAAGACAGTGACTATGGCTACACCTTC. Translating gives CASSQDSDYGYTF.

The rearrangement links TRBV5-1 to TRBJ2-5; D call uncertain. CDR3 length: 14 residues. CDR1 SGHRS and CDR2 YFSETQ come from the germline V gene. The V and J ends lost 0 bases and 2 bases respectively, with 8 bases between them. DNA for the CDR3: TGCGCCAGCAGCTTGGGGGCAGCTCAAGAGACCCAGTACTTC. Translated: CASSLGAAQETQYF.

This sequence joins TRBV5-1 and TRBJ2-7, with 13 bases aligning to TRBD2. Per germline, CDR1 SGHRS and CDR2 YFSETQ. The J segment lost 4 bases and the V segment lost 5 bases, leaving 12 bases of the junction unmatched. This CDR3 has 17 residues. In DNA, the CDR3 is TGCGCCAGCAGTTACGGACTAGCGGGGGTCAAAAGATACGAGCAGTACTTC. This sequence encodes CASSYGLAGVKRYEQYF.

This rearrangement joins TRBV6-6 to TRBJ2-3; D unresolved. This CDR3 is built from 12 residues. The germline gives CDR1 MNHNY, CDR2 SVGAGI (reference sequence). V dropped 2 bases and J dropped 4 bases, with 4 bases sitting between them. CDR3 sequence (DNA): TGTGCCAGCAGTTACGTCGCAGATACGCAGTATTTT. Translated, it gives CASSYVADTQYF.

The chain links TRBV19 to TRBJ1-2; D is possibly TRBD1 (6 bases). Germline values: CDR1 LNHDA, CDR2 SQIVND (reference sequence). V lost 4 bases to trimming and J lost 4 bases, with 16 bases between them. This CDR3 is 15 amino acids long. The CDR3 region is CASSSRDTESYGYTF. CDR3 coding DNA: TGTGCCAGTAGTAGTCGGGACACCGAGTCCTATGGCTACACCTTC.

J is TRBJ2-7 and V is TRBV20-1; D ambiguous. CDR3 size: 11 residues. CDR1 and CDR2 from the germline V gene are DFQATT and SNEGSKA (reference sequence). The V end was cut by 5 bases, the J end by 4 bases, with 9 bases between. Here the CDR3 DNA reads TGCAGTGCTCCCAACCCATACGAGCAGTACTTC. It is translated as CSAPNPYEQYF.

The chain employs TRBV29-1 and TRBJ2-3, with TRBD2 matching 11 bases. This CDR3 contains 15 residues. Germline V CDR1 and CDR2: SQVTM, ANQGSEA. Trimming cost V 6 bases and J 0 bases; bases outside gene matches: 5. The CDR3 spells CSVSGTSGSTDTQYF. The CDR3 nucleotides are TGCAGCGTCTCCGGGACTAGCGGTAGCACAGATACGCAGTATTTT.

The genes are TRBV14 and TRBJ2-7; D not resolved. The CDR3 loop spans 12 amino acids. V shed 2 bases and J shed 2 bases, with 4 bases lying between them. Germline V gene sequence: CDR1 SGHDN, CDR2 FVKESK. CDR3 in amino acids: CASSQFPYEQYF. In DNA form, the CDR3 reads TGTGCCAGCAGCCAATTCCCCTACGAGCAGTACTTC. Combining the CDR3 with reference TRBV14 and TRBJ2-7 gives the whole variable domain EAGVTQFPSHSVIEKGQTVTLRCDPISGHDNLYWYRRVMGKEIKFLLHFVKESKQDESGMPNNRFLAERTGGTYSTLKVQPAELEDSGVYFCASSQFPYEQYFGPGTRLTVT.

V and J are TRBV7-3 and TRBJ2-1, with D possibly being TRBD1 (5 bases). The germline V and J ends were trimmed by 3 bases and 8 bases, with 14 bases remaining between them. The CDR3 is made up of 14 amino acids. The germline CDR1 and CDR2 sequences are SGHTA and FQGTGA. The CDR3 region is CASSFGQGQHEQFF. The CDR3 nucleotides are TGTGCCAGCAGCTTCGGGCAGGGTCAACATGAGCAGTTCTTC.

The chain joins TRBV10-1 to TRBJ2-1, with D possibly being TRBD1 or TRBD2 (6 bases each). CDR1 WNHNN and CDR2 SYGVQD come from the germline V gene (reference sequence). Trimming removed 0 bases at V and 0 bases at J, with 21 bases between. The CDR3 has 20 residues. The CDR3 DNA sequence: TGCGCCAGCAGTGAGTCGGGCCACAAGTGGGGGGCAAGCTCCTACAATGAGCAGTTCTTC. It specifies CASSESGHKWGASSYNEQFF.

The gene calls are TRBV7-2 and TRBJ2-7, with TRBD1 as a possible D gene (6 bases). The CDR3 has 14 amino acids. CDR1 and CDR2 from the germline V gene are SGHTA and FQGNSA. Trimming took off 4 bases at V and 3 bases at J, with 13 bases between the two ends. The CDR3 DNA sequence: TGTGCCAGCAGCTCCCCCAGGGGCGGCTACGAGCAGTACTTC. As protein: CASSSPRGGYEQYF.

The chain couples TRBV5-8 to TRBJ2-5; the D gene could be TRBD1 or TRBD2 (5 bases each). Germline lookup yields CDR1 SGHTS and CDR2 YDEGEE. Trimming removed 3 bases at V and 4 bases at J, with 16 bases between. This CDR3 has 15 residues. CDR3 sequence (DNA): TGTGCCAGCAGCTCCGAGGGGAATAGGGCAGAGACCCAGTACTTC. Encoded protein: CASSSEGNRAETQYF.